This TCR beta chain was found in a study of response to subunit inactivated influenza vaccine. The germline V gene encodes CDR1 DFQATT and CDR2 SNEGSKA (reference sequence). V dropped 6 bases and J dropped 5 bases, with 22 bases sitting between them. The CDR3 is 15 residues long. TCRdb redid the calling of the RT-PCR reads with MiXCR, one entry per CDR3 protein. The table shows approximately 500,000 distinct CDR3 sequences, with 20% to 25% occurring only once. In addition, the sample was reused for a study of T cells expressing NK-cell markers. This second study notes: Template switching by 5'RACE with UMIs generated the TCR beta cDNA. Seropositivity for HCMV was found in seven of the eight sequenced donors, with one seronegative. The study found these clonotypes also leading the CD3+CD56-NKG2C+ fraction in several donors.

The material sequenced was CD4+ T cells sorted from PBMCs, taken 11 to 12 days after vaccination. The source is a middle-aged man who received an inactivated influenza vaccine. This sequence joins TRBV20-1 and TRBJ2-5; D is tentatively TRBD1 or TRBD2 (6 bases each). The CDR3 here is CSAGRGGTAGETQYF. The CDR3 DNA reads as TGCAGTGCCGGGAGAGGGGGGACGGCAGGGGAGACCCAGTACTTC.